This T cell receptor (beta chain) was sequenced during a study of blood T cell repertoires in COVID-19. Turning to the study itself: Specimens from acute and convalescent COVID-19 originated in the United States, Italy and Spain. PBMCs, B-cell-depleted T cells, or T cells provided the cDNA or gDNA that made up the material.

Seattle participants joined during active infection and were tracked over time. V lost 4 bases to trimming and J lost 6 bases; unmatched junction nucleotides: 0. The CDR3 loop spans 13 amino acids. The germline V gene encodes CDR1 MGHRA and CDR2 YSYEKL. Repertoires were generated with immunoSEQ multiplex PCR, while TCRdb's copy carries only in-frame clones and drops some. The data contain hundreds of thousands of clones, 86% of them seen just once; the ten biggest clones take up about 5.4%. The sample taken for sequencing was peripheral blood. This receptor was obtained from a woman aged 80 or over with COVID-19, enrolled during active disease. V usage is TRBV4-1 and J usage is TRBJ2-4, with 10 bases lining up with TRBD1. DNA of the CDR3: TGCGCCAGCAGCCGGGACAGGGGAAACATTCAGTACTTC. Translated: CASSRDRGNIQYF.